This TCR gamma chain originates from a study of gamma delta lymphoproliferative disorders and STAT genes (dated by TCRdb to between 2018 and 2020). Study-level background: The LymphoTrack Dx TCRG Assay was used to prepare gamma-chain libraries from at least 50 ng of genomic DNA. Delta-chain libraries followed the EuroClonality-NGS working group standard operating procedure, because no corresponding Invivoscribe delta assay was available. To confirm results, a couple of gamma-chain samples and all delta-chain samples were sequenced twice. Within a larger immunophenotypic and STAT-mutation study, TCR gamma and delta CDR3 repertoires were profiled by deep sequencing in Tgammadelta lymphoproliferative disease patients and healthy controls.

For both patients and controls, peripheral blood mononuclear cells were isolated, and the genomic DNA from these cells was used for TCR sequencing. The control group consisted of roughly 23 healthy adult blood donors (median age 64 years; roughly 12 males and around eleven females) who were matched to the patients for age and sex. On this clone itself: Its cognate antigen has yet to be identified. An end of the junction differs from the germline gene, which may be a read error.

Beyond this particular receptor, the publication reports: Nearly all major patient gamma and delta clonotypes were public, shared with at least one healthy donor; only two gamma clonotypes were private to disease. The authors pointed out that NGS specificity may be lower at low frequencies, so whether leukemic clones are public or private needs to be confirmed. Control T cells were likely spread across varied maturation stages, whereas leukemic cells were skewed toward terminal effectors, which potentially limits comparisons between patients and controls. In whole-repertoire clustering, patient gamma repertoires grouped separately from healthy controls, whereas delta repertoires showed no separation between groups.

In both library methods, multiplex PCR was carried out with primers targeting conserved V and J regions of the TCR genes. Amplicons were purified, pooled and sequenced on an Illumina MiSeq platform. On the study's bioinformatics: MiXCR performed V(D)J alignment, clonotype assembly and translation, and VDJtools was used for functionality assessment and CDR3 repertoire analyses. CDR3 followed the IMGT definition, and analyses included only productive sequences that used functional genes, leaving out ORF genes and pseudogenes. A custom Python script searched for identical amino acid CDR3s of major clonotypes (frequency >=5%) across all patients and controls. A one-sided non-parametric Wilcoxon test was used to compare clonotype frequencies in patients versus controls. Clones were re-identified by TCRdb from the public reads with CATT, and rows with the same DNA were merged. V and J calls and clone size were set by TCRdb, not the authors. The sample table holds about 2,000 gamma-chain clones, of which around 18% were seen once. The leading ten clones occupy around 33% of the sample.

From the cysteine through the phenylalanine, the CDR3 covers 10 amino acids. Of all the DNA, just the CDR3 is kept, 30 bases in frame from base 1. Sequencing was performed on blood. The V and J segments used are TRGV10 and TRGJP1. TCRdb offers no J gene call, so here the DNA was matched to germline to obtain one. TRGV10 is flagged as an ORF with uncertain function. This receptor was obtained from a human donor in good health. Here the CDR3 is given as CAGTGWFKIF. The nucleotide sequence is given as TGCGCGGGTACTGGTTGGTTCAAGATATTT.